These 19 T cell receptor beta chains came from one sample sequenced in a study of PD-1 blockade in classical Hodgkin lymphoma. The table came from immunoSEQ multiplex PCR; TCRdb's copy has only in-frame clones and leaves some out. The table includes 20,000 to 25,000 clones, approximately 80% detected once. Autologous stem cell transplantation was followed by relapse in every patient, and brentuximab vedotin exposure varied. This specimen consisted of peripheral blood mononuclear cells (PBMCs), obtained at baseline. The receptor source for this set is a human donor with classical Hodgkin lymphoma.

The rearrangement links TRBV7-9 to TRBJ2-7, with a weak D call TRBD2 (6 bases). The germline gives CDR1 SEHNR, CDR2 FQNEAQ (reference sequence). This CDR3 is built from 13 residues. Trimming removed 7 bases from V and 6 bases from J, with 16 bases in between. The CDR3 sequence: CASKEGLLSEQYF. The CDR3 DNA is TGTGCCAGCAAGGAGGGGCTCCTTAGCGAGCAGTACTTC.

This sequence joins TRBV4-3 and TRBJ2-1, with TRBD2 matching over 10 bases. The germline V gene has CDR1 LGHNA and CDR2 YSLEER. The CDR3 has 19 residues. V shed 5 bases, J shed 6 bases, and the junction held 19 bases outside the gene matches. The CDR3 region is CASSVTWFLTSGAFNEQFF. CDR3 nucleotide sequence: TGCGCCAGCAGCGTCACATGGTTCCTAACTAGCGGGGCCTTCAATGAGCAGTTCTTC.

This clone appeared a few times. The rearrangement links TRBV5-1 to TRBJ1-2; maybe TRBD1 (5 bases). Trimming took 3 bases from V and 0 from J, leaving 12 bases between them. Germline loops: CDR1 SGHRS, CDR2 YFSETQ. The CDR3 sequence is 15 residues long. Here the CDR3 DNA reads TGCGCCAGCAGCTCGGACGCAGGGTCTAACTATGGCTACACCTTC. Translating it yields CASSSDAGSNYGYTF.

Concerning this clone: Other DNA sequences in this sample translate to the same CDR3. CDR3 region: CASSLAGTGGGYTF. The DNA for the CDR3 is TGCGCCAGCAGCTTGGCCGGGACAGGAGGTGGCTACACCTTC. The chain couples TRBV5-1 to TRBJ1-2, with 8 bases aligning to TRBD1. Germline V lookup: CDR1 SGHRS, CDR2 YFSETQ. V trimming: 0 bases; J trimming: 7 bases; junction bases outside the gene matches: 5. The CDR3 runs to 14 residues.

The gene calls are TRBV9 and TRBJ1-2; D gene unclear. The germline V gene encodes CDR1 SGDLS and CDR2 YYNGEE. The V and J ends lost 0 bases and 0 bases respectively, with 9 bases between them. This CDR3 spans 15 amino acids. In nucleotides, the CDR3 is TGTGCCAGCAGCGTAGGAGGATCAGCTAACTATGGCTACACCTTC. Encoded protein: CASSVGGSANYGYTF.

The chain uses TRBV10-3 and TRBJ2-1; 7 nucleotides line up with TRBD1. The CDR3 sequence is 13 residues long. V shed 6 bases and J 3 bases; nucleotides not matched to a gene: 2. Germline loops: CDR1 ENHRY, CDR2 SYGVKD. The CDR3 bases are TGTGCCATCAGAGGGACAGTCTACAATGAGCAGTTCTTC. Protein: CAIRGTVYNEQFF.

V usage is TRBV12-5 and J usage is TRBJ2-5; 12 nucleotides align to TRBD2. This CDR3 comprises 15 residues. In germline, CDR1 is LGHNT, CDR2 FRNRAP. The V and J ends lost 5 bases and 2 bases, in that order; junction bases with no gene match: 3. CDR3 coding DNA: TGTGCTAGTGGTCTAGGGACTAGCGGGCAAGAGACCCAGTACTTC. This translates into CASGLGTSGQETQYF. Looking up the rest from reference TRBV12-5 and TRBJ2-5 gives the full variable domain: DARVTQTPRHKVTEMGQEVTMRCQPILGHNTVFWYRQTMMQGLELLAYFRNRAPLDDSGMPKDRFSAEMPDATLATLKIQPSEPRDSAVYFCASGLGTSGQETQYFGPGTRLLVL.

The chain employs TRBV6-5 and TRBJ2-7; possibly TRBD1 or TRBD2 for D (5 bases each). From germline, CDR1 is MNHEY and CDR2 SVGAGI. The V gene lost 4 bases and the J gene lost 0 bases, with 13 bases spanning the gap. The CDR3 sequence is 15 residues long. CDR3 DNA: TGTGCCAGCAGTTTCAGGGTCGGAGGCTCCTACGAGCAGTACTTC. Residues: CASSFRVGGSYEQYF.

The rearrangement uses TRBV6-6 and TRBJ2-7; 7 bases fit TRBD1. This CDR3 contains 13 residues. CDR1 MNHNY and CDR2 SVGAGI come from the germline V gene (reference sequence). The J segment lost 6 bases and the V segment lost 2 bases, leaving 4 bases of the junction unmatched. CDR3 DNA sequence: TGTGCCAGCAGTTACAGGGGGCAGGGCGAGCAGTACTTC. This gives the protein CASSYRGQGEQYF.

The chain joins TRBV11-3 to TRBJ2-2, with D unresolved. Germline V lookup: CDR1 SGHNT, CDR2 YENEEA. The V end was cut by 4 bases, the J end by 0 bases, with 6 bases between. The CDR3 is 14 amino acids. In DNA, the CDR3 is TGTGCCAGCAGCTCCCCTCCGAACACCGGGGAGCTGTTTTTT. Translating gives CASSSPPNTGELFF.

V gene TRBV11-2 combines with J gene TRBJ2-7, with D hard to call. The CDR3 length is 12 residues. Between the trimmed V and J ends, which lost 1 base and 5 bases, there was a span of 6 bases. The V gene's germline CDR1 is SGHAT and CDR2 FQNNGV. The CDR3 coding sequence is TGTGCCAGCAGCTTAGTAGGCAACGAGCAGTACTTC. Translating it yields CASSLVGNEQYF.

The CDR3 region has the DNA TGTGCCAGCAGCGTAGGAACGGTTGGACAGCCCCAGCATTTT. Its translation: CASSVGTVGQPQHF. This chain uses TRBV9 with TRBJ1-5, with D unclear. The CDR3 consists of 14 residues. Looked up from germline, CDR1 is SGDLS and CDR2 is YYNGEE. Between the trimmed V and J ends, which lost 0 bases and 7 bases, there was a span of 11 bases.

The chain couples TRBV19 to TRBJ1-1; 9 bases are shared with TRBD1. This CDR3 contains 16 residues. The V and J ends lost 4 bases and 4 bases, in that order; junction bases with no gene match: 10. Germline V gene lookup returns CDR1 LNHDA and CDR2 SQIVND (reference sequence). CDR3 in amino acids: CASSTILTGGFTEAFF. CDR3 sequence (DNA): TGTGCCAGTAGTACTATCCTGACAGGGGGATTCACTGAAGCTTTCTTT.

The rearrangement joins TRBV18 to TRBJ1-2; weak D call: TRBD1 (6 bases). The V and J ends lost 5 bases and 2 bases respectively, with 21 bases between them. The CDR3 totals 17 residues. Germline V CDR1 and CDR2: KGHSH, LQKENI. The CDR3 DNA reads TGTGCCAGCTCAAGGGGGAGCGGGGGCCCGTCCAACTATGGCTACACCTTC. It yields the protein CASSRGSGGPSNYGYTF.

V is TRBV29-1 and J is TRBJ1-2, with a weak D call TRBD1 (5 bases). Germline V gives CDR1 SQVTM, CDR2 ANQGSEA. Trimming removed 4 bases from V and 3 bases from J, with 12 bases in between. CDR3 length: 13 amino acids. CDR3 coding DNA: TGCAGCGTTGTGGGGGGATTTGACTATGGCTACACCTTC. Its protein is CSVVGGFDYGYTF.

This chain links TRBV18 with TRBJ2-5; 11 bases line up with TRBD1. The CDR3 covers 17 residues. V shed 0 bases and J 5 bases; nucleotides not matched to a gene: 8. The germline V gene has CDR1 KGHSH and CDR2 LQKENI. This CDR3 is CASSPPVGQGAYETQYF. The CDR3 DNA sequence: TGTGCCAGCTCACCACCAGTCGGACAGGGGGCTTATGAGACCCAGTACTTC.

The V call is TRBV5-4, the J call TRBJ2-2; 7 nucleotides agree with TRBD1. The length of the CDR3 is 13 residues. The V segment lost 0 bases and the J segment 11 bases; nucleotides outside the gene matches: 4. The germline CDR1 and CDR2 sequences are SGHNT and YYREEE (reference sequence). CDR3 coding DNA: TGTGCCAGCAGCTTGGAACAGGGGAGAGAGCTGTTTTTT. Translated: CASSLEQGRELFF. Supplemented by reference TRBV5-4 and TRBJ2-2, the full variable domain reads ETGVTQSPTHLIKTRGQQVTLRCSSQSGHNTVSWYQQALGQGPQFIFQYYREEENGRGNFPPRFSGLQFPNYSSELNVNALELDDSALYLCASSLEQGRELFFGEGSRLTVL.

V is TRBV20-1 and J is TRBJ2-7; 7 positions match TRBD1. Per germline, CDR1 DFQATT and CDR2 SNEGSKA (reference sequence). Unmatched junction bases numbered 10, after V lost 5 bases and J lost 12 bases. This CDR3 region has 11 residues. CDR3 nucleotide sequence: TGCAGTGCTCTTGGCCGGGACAGCATGTACTTC. It codes for CSALGRDSMYF.

The V and J genes are TRBV7-3 and TRBJ2-2; D is uncertain. The CDR3 extends over 14 amino acids. CDR1 is SGHTA and CDR2 is FQGTGA in the germline V gene. Trimming stripped 0 bases from V and 4 bases from J, with 6 bases between. The CDR3 spells CASSLTLGTGELFF. Here the CDR3 DNA reads TGTGCCAGCAGCTTAACGTTAGGCACCGGGGAGCTGTTTTTT.